The rows below give T cell receptor beta chains drawn from one sample of a study of blood T cell repertoires in COVID-19. The data were produced by immunoSEQ multiplex PCR, yet TCRdb's version contains in-frame clones alone and is incomplete. The table includes 90,000 or so clones, 87% detected once. The sequencing sample was made of peripheral blood. Source of these receptors: a woman aged 55-75 years with COVID-19, enrolled during active disease. Both conserved end residues are part of each CDR3. The D gene is left open where the match is weak. Clone size, where shown, is once, few, many, or a class for clones that have expanded.

V: TRBV6-2/TRBV6-3; size: once; J: TRBJ2-7; D: .; DNA: TGTGCCAGCAGTTACTCATTTCGGTACGAGCAGTACTTC; CDR3: CASSYSFRYEQYF
V: TRBV9; size: .; J: TRBJ1-2; D: TRBD1; DNA: TGTGCCAGCAGGCCGGGAGCACAGGGGGTGGGCTATGGCTACACCTTC; CDR3: CASRPGAQGVGYGYTF
V: TRBV6-5; size: .; J: TRBJ1-6; D: .; DNA: TGTGCCAGCGGAGGTCTCTGGGGTAATTCACCCCTCCACTTT; CDR3: CASGGLWGNSPLHF
V: TRBV27; size: once; J: TRBJ2-7; D: .; DNA: TGTGCCAGCACCCAAGTTCCGGGATACGAGCAGTACTTC; CDR3: CASTQVPGYEQYF
V: TRBV6-5; size: .; J: TRBJ2-3; D: .; DNA: TGTGCCAGCAGTTACCAGGGGCCCGCAGATACGCAGTATTTT; CDR3: CASSYQGPADTQYF
V: TRBV30; size: .; J: TRBJ1-2; D: .; DNA: TGTGCCTGGATGCGGGCCGTCCGAAACTATGGCTACACCTTC; CDR3: CAWMRAVRNYGYTF
V: TRBV5-1; size: .; J: TRBJ1-4; D: .; DNA: TGCGCCAGCAGCCCTGGACAAGGGGGATATGAAAAACTGTTTTTT; CDR3: CASSPGQGGYEKLFF
V: TRBV6-4; size: .; J: TRBJ1-2; D: .; DNA: TGTGCCAGCAGTGCCCGCGCCGAGGCGGCCTATGGCTACACCTTC; CDR3: CASSARAEAAYGYTF
V: TRBV7-2; size: .; J: TRBJ1-4; D: .; DNA: TGTGCCAGCAGCAGAACAGTAAATGAAAAACTGTTTTTT; CDR3: CASSRTVNEKLFF
V: TRBV7-3; size: .; J: TRBJ2-7; D: TRBD2; DNA: TGTGCCAGCAGCCCCAGCGGGGGCAGCTACGAGCAGTACTTC; CDR3: CASSPSGGSYEQYF
V: TRBV27; size: .; J: TRBJ2-1; D: TRBD1; DNA: TGTGCCAGCATCTGGGACAGTGAGCAGTTCTTC; CDR3: CASIWDSEQFF
V: TRBV5-1; size: .; J: TRBJ1-6; D: .; DNA: TGCGCCAGCAGCTTGGGCTTCGGGAGCCTCGGTTCACCCCTCCACTTT; CDR3: CASSLGFGSLGSPLHF
V: TRBV5-1; size: .; J: TRBJ2-5; D: TRBD2; DNA: TGCGCCAGCAGCTTGAACGGGGGGGATCAAGAGACCCAGTACTTC; CDR3: CASSLNGGDQETQYF
V: TRBV11-2; size: .; J: TRBJ2-7; D: .; DNA: TGTGCCAGCAGCTTAGTGGCAGGGGACTACGAGCAGTACTTC; CDR3: CASSLVAGDYEQYF
V: TRBV3-1/TRBV3-2; size: few; J: TRBJ1-1; D: TRBD1; DNA: TGTGCCAGCGGAGCAGGGGGCGCGGGTGAAGCTTTCTTT; CDR3: CASGAGGAGEAFF
V: TRBV7-2; size: .; J: TRBJ1-1; D: .; DNA: TGTGCCAGCAGCTCACGGGAGGCGTCCACTGAAGCTTTCTTT; CDR3: CASSSREASTEAFF
V: TRBV20-1; size: .; J: TRBJ2-3; D: TRBD2; DNA: TGCAGTGCTATTGATAGCGGGGATTTCACAGATACGCAGTATTTT; CDR3: CSAIDSGDFTDTQYF
V: TRBV15; size: .; J: TRBJ2-7; D: TRBD1; DNA: TGTGCCACCAGCACCGGGACAGGAGCCTACGAGCAGTACTTC; CDR3: CATSTGTGAYEQYF
V: TRBV3-1/TRBV3-2; size: .; J: TRBJ2-7; D: .; DNA: TGTGCCAGCAGCCAATCTATCGGGATTAAGGGTTCCTACGAGCAGTACTTC; CDR3: CASSQSIGIKGSYEQYF
V: TRBV11-2; size: .; J: TRBJ1-6; D: TRBD1; DNA: TGTGCCAGCAGCACCCGTTACCGGACAGGGACTTCACCCCTCCACTTT; CDR3: CASSTRYRTGTSPLHF
V: TRBV7-2; size: .; J: TRBJ1-1; D: .; DNA: TGTGCCAGCAGCCTCTGGCGGGGGGCTCGGGTAGCTTTCTTT; CDR3: CASSLWRGARVAFF
V: TRBV6-2/TRBV6-3; size: .; J: TRBJ1-2; D: TRBD1; DNA: TGTGCCAGCAGTCGGGGACAGACCTATGGCTACACCTTC; CDR3: CASSRGQTYGYTF
V: TRBV9; size: once; J: TRBJ2-1; D: TRBD2; DNA: TGTGCCAGCAGCGTGATGACTAGCACCAATGAGCAGTTCTTC; CDR3: CASSVMTSTNEQFF
V: TRBV7-2; size: .; J: TRBJ2-1; D: TRBD1; DNA: TGTGCCAGCAGCTCGGGACAGGGTGGGTACAATGAGCAGTTCTTC; CDR3: CASSSGQGGYNEQFF
V: TRBV7-2; size: .; J: TRBJ2-7; D: TRBD1; DNA: TGTGCCAGCAGCTACTCCGGGACAGGGGGGGAAGAGCAGTACTTC; CDR3: CASSYSGTGGEEQYF
V: TRBV7-9; size: .; J: TRBJ1-1; D: .; DNA: TGTGCCAGCACAATCTTGGGCCTTGACGCTTTCTTT; CDR3: CASTILGLDAFF
V: TRBV7-8; size: .; J: TRBJ1-2; D: .; DNA: TGTGCCAGCAGTTCCGACCGCCACGGGAGAAATGGCTACACCTTC; CDR3: CASSSDRHGRNGYTF
V: TRBV6-2/TRBV6-3; size: .; J: TRBJ2-5; D: .; DNA: TGTGCCAGCAGCCCTTACCAGGAGGGTACGAAAGAGACCCAGTACTTC; CDR3: CASSPYQEGTKETQYF
V: TRBV2; size: .; J: TRBJ1-3; D: TRBD1; DNA: TGTGCCAGCATTCTTACCGGGACAGCCTCTGGAAACACCATATATTTT; CDR3: CASILTGTASGNTIYF
V: TRBV11-2; size: .; J: TRBJ2-3; D: .; DNA: TGTGCCAGCAGCCCATGGAGAACGGGCACAGATACGCAGTATTTT; CDR3: CASSPWRTGTDTQYF
V: TRBV19; size: .; J: TRBJ2-3; D: .; DNA: TGTGCCAGTAGTATGAGGCAGGGGAGCACAGATACGCAGTATTTT; CDR3: CASSMRQGSTDTQYF
V: TRBV18; size: .; J: TRBJ2-2; D: TRBD1; DNA: TGTGCCAGCTCACCTGGACAGGGCGCCGGGGAGCTGTTTTTT; CDR3: CASSPGQGAGELFF
V: TRBV2; size: .; J: TRBJ1-1; D: .; DNA: TGTGCCAGCAGTGTCCGACAGAGGATGAACACTGAAGCTTTCTTT; CDR3: CASSVRQRMNTEAFF
V: TRBV11-2; size: .; J: TRBJ1-4; D: TRBD1; DNA: TGTGCCAGCAGCTCAGACAGGGGTCGGTATAATGAAAAACTGTTTTTT; CDR3: CASSSDRGRYNEKLFF
V: TRBV5-1; size: .; J: TRBJ2-7; D: TRBD2; DNA: TGCGCCAGCAGCTTGGGACTAGCGGGGGGCCTCTACGAGCAGTACTTC; CDR3: CASSLGLAGGLYEQYF
V: TRBV6-2/TRBV6-3; size: .; J: TRBJ2-7; D: TRBD2; DNA: TGTGCCAGCAGTTACCTCGGACTAGCCTACGAGCAGTACTTC; CDR3: CASSYLGLAYEQYF
V: TRBV15; size: .; J: TRBJ1-2; D: .; DNA: TGTGCCACCAGCAGAGATAGTGGGCCAGGGGTAAATGGCTACACCTTC; CDR3: CATSRDSGPGVNGYTF
V: TRBV11-2; size: .; J: TRBJ2-5; D: .; DNA: TGTGCCAGCAGCTTTGGACACGGAGAGACCCAGTACTTC; CDR3: CASSFGHGETQYF
V: TRBV27; size: .; J: TRBJ2-2; D: TRBD2; DNA: TGTGCCAGCAGCCCCCGGGGGGACGCGAACACCGGGGAGCTGTTTTTT; CDR3: CASSPRGDANTGELFF
V: TRBV4-2; size: .; J: TRBJ2-1; D: .; DNA: TGTGCCAGCAGCCAGATGGCCCCGGGACAACAGTTCTTC; CDR3: CASSQMAPGQQFF
V: TRBV9; size: .; J: TRBJ2-5; D: .; DNA: TGTGCCAGCAGCGTCTCACAGGGCGCAGAGACCCAGTACTTC; CDR3: CASSVSQGAETQYF
V: TRBV7-2; size: .; J: TRBJ1-5; D: .; DNA: TGTGCCAGCAGCTTCGGAGGAGGAGGACAGCCCCAGCATTTT; CDR3: CASSFGGGGQPQHF
V: TRBV5-4; size: few; J: TRBJ2-7; D: .; DNA: TGTGCCAGCACCTGGGGCGGGGAGAGCTCCTACGAGCAGTACTTC; CDR3: CASTWGGESSYEQYF
V: TRBV2; size: .; J: TRBJ1-1; D: .; DNA: TGTGCCAGCTTTTGGAGGGACGGTGGACCGAACACTGAAGCTTTCTTT; CDR3: CASFWRDGGPNTEAFF
V: TRBV19; size: once; J: TRBJ1-5; D: .; DNA: TGTGCCAGTGACCAGAGAGGGAATCAGCCCCAGCATTTT; CDR3: CASDQRGNQPQHF
V: TRBV6-5; size: .; J: TRBJ1-3; D: .; DNA: TGTGCCAGCAGAGGGGGTTTCGCTGGAAACACCATATATTTT; CDR3: CASRGGFAGNTIYF
V: TRBV6-5; size: .; J: TRBJ2-7; D: TRBD1; DNA: TGTGCCAGCAGTTACTCGTCGGCTCAGGGGGCCTACGAGCAGTACTTC; CDR3: CASSYSSAQGAYEQYF
V: TRBV19; size: few; J: TRBJ1-5; D: .; DNA: TGTGCCAGTAAGAGGATGGACATTCTACGCAATCAGCCCCAGCATTTT; CDR3: CASKRMDILRNQPQHF
V: TRBV27; size: .; J: TRBJ2-3; D: TRBD1; DNA: TGTGCCAGCAGACCAAACAGGGGGCGAAGCACAGATACGCAGTATTTT; CDR3: CASRPNRGRSTDTQYF
V: TRBV11-2; size: .; J: TRBJ2-1; D: TRBD1; DNA: TGTGCCAGCAGCCCACAGGGGAGTTCTTGGGAGCAGTTCTTC; CDR3: CASSPQGSSWEQFF
V: TRBV6-2/TRBV6-3; size: .; J: TRBJ2-5; D: TRBD2; DNA: TGTGCCAGCAGTCGAGCGGGGGGCGGAGAGACCCAGTACTTC; CDR3: CASSRAGGGETQYF
V: TRBV7-2; size: .; J: TRBJ2-3; D: TRBD1; DNA: TGTGCCAGCAGCCCGAGGACAGGCAGCACAGATACGCAGTATTTT; CDR3: CASSPRTGSTDTQYF
V: TRBV9; size: .; J: TRBJ2-2; D: TRBD2; DNA: TGTGCCAGCAGCCCGGGGGAGGGGCGAGGCGGGGAGCTGTTTTTT; CDR3: CASSPGEGRGGELFF
V: TRBV7-9; size: .; J: TRBJ1-2; D: .; DNA: TGTGCCAGCAGCCCGACAGGAATTGGCTACACCTTC; CDR3: CASSPTGIGYTF